Following are 8 T cell receptor beta chains from one sample sequenced in a study of CDR3 diversity in severe acne (dated by TCRdb to the late 2010s). The library was built by means of PCR. Sequencing was performed on an Illumina HiSeq 2000. TCRdb's own reprocessing of the public reads used fastp at Q25 and MiXCR and kept productive beta chains. CDR3 protein duplicates are merged, each entry listing the most common genes and DNA. The sample data list roughly 100,000 distinct CDR3 sequences, and 51% of these were observed just once. Around 11% of the sample comes from the top ten. The specimen sequenced was blood. The source of these receptors is a male donor with acne.

The V gene is TRBV4-1, the J gene TRBJ2-5; TRBD1 is a possible D gene (5 bases). The germline V gene has CDR1 MGHRA and CDR2 YSYEKL. The CDR3 sequence is 17 residues long. V was trimmed by 0 bases and J by 1 base, leaving 15 bases between them. The CDR3 bases are TGCGCCAGCAGCCAAGATCATGCAGGGTTCGGCCAAGAGACCCAGTACTTC. Translation gives CASSQDHAGFGQETQYF.

The chain employs TRBV24-1 and TRBJ1-2; D not certain. The germline V and J ends were trimmed by 4 bases and 5 bases, with 10 bases remaining between them. CDR1 is KGHDR and CDR2 is SFDVKD in the germline V gene. The CDR3 extends over 13 amino acids. CDR3 nucleotides: TGTGCCACCAGTGACGGGCCTCGATATGGCTACACCTTC. Residues: CATSDGPRYGYTF.

This rearrangement joins TRBV7-3 to TRBJ2-7, with 11 nucleotides matching TRBD2. The CDR3 runs to 14 residues. The germline V gene encodes CDR1 SGHTA and CDR2 FQGTGA. J was trimmed by 2 bases and V by 6 bases; bases with no gene match: 3. DNA for the CDR3: TGTGCCAGCAGTTCGGGACTAGCGGCCTACGAGCAGTACTTC. This codes for CASSSGLAAYEQYF.

This clonotype was seen repeatedly, ten times or more. This chain connects TRBV4-3 to TRBJ2-7; D not resolved. The germline V and J ends were trimmed by 5 bases and 5 bases, with 13 bases remaining between them. Germline CDR1 reads LGHNA; CDR2 reads YSLEER. The CDR3 is 13 amino acids. CDR3 coding DNA: TGCGCCAGCAGCGAAGTTCTAGAGAACGAGCAGTACTTC. Translating gives CASSEVLENEQYF.

This clonotype was seen a single time. This chain uses TRBV19 with TRBJ2-5; possible D gene TRBD1, 5 bases. This CDR3 has 11 amino acids. CDR1 and CDR2 from the germline V gene are LNHDA and SQIVND (reference sequence). The V and J ends lost 8 bases and 3 bases respectively, with 7 bases between them. For the CDR3, the DNA is TGTGCCAGTTCCAGGGAAGAGACCCAGTACTTC. Protein product: CASSREETQYF.

Comment on this clonotype: Germline and junction disagree at one end, which may indicate a read error. The chain combines TRBV25-1 with TRBJ2-2; 16 nucleotides line up with TRBD2. Germline V gene sequence: CDR1 MGHDK, CDR2 SYGVNS. This CDR3 has 18 amino acids. The CDR3 DNA sequence: TGTGCCAGCAGTGAGGAGGGACTAGCGGGAGGGCGTCCCGGGGAGCTGTCTTTC. As protein: CASSEEGLAGGRPGELSF. Full variable domain (missing parts from reference TRBV25-1 and TRBJ2-2): EADIYQTPRYLVIGTGKKITLECSQTMGHDKMYWYQQDPGMELHLIHYSYGVNSTEKGDLSSESTVSRIRTEHFPLTLESARPSHTSQYLCASSEEGLAGGRPGELSFGEGSRLTVL.

As concerns this clonotype: A much larger clone lies a single base off, so this may be a read error. The chain links TRBV9 to TRBJ1-5, with TRBD1 as a possible D gene (6 bases). The CDR3 is 14 amino acids. CDR1 and CDR2 (germline): SGDLS, YYNGEE. As DNA, the CDR3 is TGTGCCAGCAGCGAATGGGGGCACAATCAGCTCCAGCATTTT. This codes for CASSEWGHNQLQHF.

The chain is built from TRBV30 and TRBJ2-5, with a tentative D call TRBD2 (5 bases). The length of the CDR3 is 12 residues. CDR1 is GTSNPN and CDR2 is SVGIG in the germline V gene (reference sequence). V was clipped by 4 bases and J by 4 bases, with 10 bases between them. In nucleotides, the CDR3 is TGTGCCTGGAAGCCAGGAGGAGAGACCCAGTACTTC. It encodes CAWKPGGETQYF.